This T cell receptor beta chain is drawn from a study of blood T cell repertoires in COVID-19. As for the study in general: PBMCs, B-cell-depleted T cells, or T cells were the source of the cDNA or gDNA that made up the material.

Original handling: Amplification of reference gene primers provided the estimated nucleated cell counts. Assay: immunoSEQ multiplex PCR; the TCRdb copy retains only in-frame clones and omits some. V, J and clone size were drawn from that table, and D and trimming were deduced from the DNA. The data contain roughly 300,000 clones, 70% to 90% of them singletons. Participants, about 18 to 100 years old, spanned under 25 US areas. The sequence derives from a woman in her twenties or thirties who had recovered from COVID-19. Material for sequencing was PBMCs or T cells enriched from blood (not recorded which).

This CDR3 is CASSLGPGGHEQFF. The DNA of the CDR3 is TGCGCCAGCAGCCTGGGACCTGGGGGCCATGAGCAGTTCTTC. This chain uses TRBV5-1 with TRBJ2-1, with a possible D match to TRBD1 (6 bases). V was shortened by 4 bases and J by 8 bases, with 16 bases between the two germline ends. This CDR3 is 14 amino acids long. CDR1 is SGHRS and CDR2 is YFSETQ in the germline V gene.